Below are 22 T cell receptor beta chains sequenced from a single sample in a study of cytomegalovirus exposure and HLA in healthy donors. PCR primers comprised 60 Vbeta and 13 Jbeta primers. Repertoires were generated with immunoSEQ multiplex PCR, while TCRdb's copy carries only in-frame clones and drops some. This sample has about 140,000 clones; more than 70% occur once, and the top ten carry approximately 5%. Sequencing was done on a sample of PBMCs. These receptors originate from a woman aged 45-65 years in good health and CMV-seronegative.

This sequence joins TRBV6-5 and TRBJ1-3; D is ambiguous. V was trimmed by 3 bases and J by 2 bases, leaving 14 bases between them. Germline CDR1 is MNHEY and CDR2 is SVGAGI. This CDR3 comprises 16 residues. The CDR3 region is CASSYVSGSAGNTIYF. The DNA of the CDR3 is TGTGCCAGCAGTTATGTAAGTGGGAGTGCTGGAAACACCATATATTTT.

The chain couples TRBV5-4 to TRBJ2-1, with 11 bases matching TRBD2. The CDR3 spans 16 residues. With 7 bases clipped from V and 2 bases from J, the junction kept 8 bases outside the gene matches. Germline CDR1 reads SGHNT; CDR2 reads YYREEE (reference sequence). The CDR3: CASWSSGGLPYNEQFF. CDR3 DNA: TGTGCCAGCTGGTCTAGCGGGGGGCTCCCCTACAATGAGCAGTTCTTC.

This clone was observed a few times. This chain links TRBV5-5 with TRBJ1-5, with D tentatively TRBD1 (6 bases). The CDR3 length is 15 residues. Germline lookup yields CDR1 SGHKS and CDR2 YYEKEE (reference sequence). The V end lost 2 bases, the J end lost 5 bases, and 14 bases lay between the germline ends. This CDR3 reads CASSFSAGAYQPQHF. The CDR3, as DNA: TGTGCCAGCAGCTTTTCGGCAGGGGCATATCAGCCCCAGCATTTT.

The rearrangement uses TRBV5-5 and TRBJ2-7; 12 nucleotides match TRBD2. This CDR3 is built from 15 residues. The germline V gene encodes CDR1 SGHKS and CDR2 YYEKEE (reference sequence). J gave up 0 bases and V 5 bases, and 3 bases lay outside the gene matches. In DNA form, the CDR3 reads TGTGCCAGCAGTTCGACTAGCGGGGGCTCCTACGAGCAGTACTTC. This gives the protein CASSSTSGGSYEQYF.

The chain couples TRBV27 to TRBJ1-1, with D maybe TRBD1 (5 bases). The germline V gene encodes CDR1 MNHEY and CDR2 SMNVEV (reference sequence). V was cut by 1 base and J by 6 bases, with 12 bases left in between. CDR3 length: 14 amino acids. DNA for the CDR3: TGTGCCAGCAGTTTATACTTCAGGGAAGCTGAAGCTTTCTTT. This sequence encodes CASSLYFREAEAFF.

V is TRBV7-9 and J is TRBJ1-3; D uncertain. This CDR3 has 13 residues. Trimming took off 5 bases at V and 9 bases at J, with 14 bases between the two ends. The germline CDR1 and CDR2 sequences are SEHNR and FQNEAQ (reference sequence). The CDR3 spells CASSRGEGGTIYF. The CDR3 DNA is TGTGCCAGCAGCCGTGGGGAAGGAGGCACCATATATTTT.

The V call is TRBV2, the J call TRBJ1-5; D perhaps matches TRBD1 (5 bases). CDR1 and CDR2 from the germline V gene are SNHLY and FYNNEI. This CDR3 has 14 residues. Deletions cut 4 bases from V and 6 bases from J, with 13 bases between. CDR3 sequence: CASSAQGFFQPQHF. The CDR3 DNA is TGTGCCAGCAGTGCGCAGGGTTTTTTTCAGCCCCAGCATTTT.

This clone has just one count. The J gene is TRBJ2-5, the V gene TRBV7-2; 10 bases match TRBD1. Unmatched junction bases numbered 9, after V lost 6 bases and J lost 5 bases. The CDR3 is 15 amino acids. CDR1 and CDR2 from the germline V gene are SGHTA and FQGNSA. CDR3 amino acids: CASSRQGAIEETQYF. The CDR3 nucleotides read TGTGCCAGCAGTCGACAGGGGGCGATCGAGGAGACCCAGTACTTC.

The sample holds a few counts of this clone. The chain has TRBV7-2 and TRBJ2-7, with 13 bases that match TRBD2. CDR1 and CDR2 from the germline V gene are SGHTA and FQGNSA. The CDR3 sequence is 16 residues long. The ends lost 5 bases at V and 4 bases at J; junction bases unmatched: 8. The CDR3 nucleotides are TGTGCCAGCAGCGACGCCCGGACTAGCGGGGGTTACGAGCAGTACTTC. Protein product: CASSDARTSGGYEQYF.

This clone was picked up one time. V and J are TRBV28 and TRBJ2-3; 7 nucleotides line up with TRBD2. CDR1 and CDR2 (germline): MDHEN, SYDVKM. The CDR3 is 16 amino acids. J lost 3 bases, V lost 5 bases, and 11 bases had no gene match. CDR3 nucleotide sequence: TGTGCCAGCAGTCTCACCCGGGGCGGGGGAACAGATACGCAGTATTTT. Translation: CASSLTRGGGTDTQYF.

The chain joins TRBV19 to TRBJ1-2; no firm D call. The germline V gene encodes CDR1 LNHDA and CDR2 SQIVND (reference sequence). With 6 bases removed from V and 6 bases from J, the gap between germline ends came to 14 bases. CDR3 size: 13 residues. CDR3 residues: CASRSQFMDGYTF. CDR3 sequence (DNA): TGTGCCAGTAGGTCACAGTTTATGGATGGCTACACCTTC.

The gene calls are TRBV2 and TRBJ2-5; weak D call: TRBD2 (5 bases). The J call may be wrong; the DNA end is better matched by TRBJ2-7. The CDR3 runs to 16 residues. Germline CDR1 SNHLY, CDR2 FYNNEI. As DNA, the CDR3 is TGTGCCAGCAGTGATATGGGCAGCCGTTGGAGGTACGAGCAGTACTTC. Its protein product is CASSDMGSRWRYEQYF.

The count of this clone is one. The chain couples TRBV6-1 to TRBJ2-5, with D possibly being TRBD1 (6 bases). The J call is uncertain, as TRBJ2-7 better fits the DNA end. CDR3 length equals 16 residues. Germline assignment: CDR1 MNHNS and CDR2 SASEGT. CDR3 coding DNA: TGTGCCAGCAGTGAAGCGCTTGGGCAGGGGTCTTACGAGCAGTACTTC. Its protein product is CASSEALGQGSYEQYF.

The chain uses TRBV2 and TRBJ2-2; 13 bases match TRBD2. The CDR3 contains 14 residues. Germline V gives CDR1 SNHLY, CDR2 FYNNEI. Trimming removed 8 bases from V and 7 bases from J; junction bases left unmatched: 4. CDR3 residues: CASGTSGGDGELFF. In DNA, the CDR3 is TGTGCCAGCGGCACTAGCGGGGGGGACGGGGAGCTGTTTTTT.

The chain couples TRBV6-5 to TRBJ2-7; 8 nucleotides align to TRBD1. Germline trimming cut 7 bases from V and 3 bases from J; bases unmatched to any gene: 11. CDR3 size: 15 residues. Per germline, CDR1 MNHEY and CDR2 SVGAGI. CDR3: CASTAAGGAGYEQYF. The CDR3 DNA reads TGTGCCAGCACCGCCGCAGGGGGCGCGGGCTACGAGCAGTACTTC.

V usage is TRBV19 and J usage is TRBJ1-5; D unclear. V dropped 5 bases and J dropped 5 bases, with 7 bases sitting between them. CDR1 and CDR2 from the germline V gene are LNHDA and SQIVND (reference sequence). CDR3 length: 12 residues. DNA for the CDR3: TGTGCCAGTAGTTACAGCTATCAGCCCCAGCATTTT. Translated: CASSYSYQPQHF.

This clone was found once. This chain connects TRBV19 to TRBJ2-7, with 7 bases lining up with TRBD1. Trimming took 6 bases from V and 1 from J; bases not matched to a gene: 6. Per germline, CDR1 LNHDA and CDR2 SQIVND (reference sequence). The CDR3 consists of 14 residues. DNA of the CDR3: TGTGCCAGTAGAGGGACAGTAAATTCCTACGAGCAGTACTTC. This gives the protein CASRGTVNSYEQYF.

The V gene is TRBV9, the J gene TRBJ2-5; possibly TRBD2 for D (5 bases). The CDR3 covers 14 residues. Trimming took off 3 bases at V and 1 base at J, with 10 bases between the two ends. The V gene's germline CDR1 is SGDLS and CDR2 YYNGEE. CDR3 amino acids: CASSGGRFQETQYF. The DNA of the CDR3 is TGTGCCAGCAGCGGAGGGCGATTCCAAGAGACCCAGTACTTC.

This clone appeared once. J is TRBJ1-1 and V is TRBV5-1; 9 nucleotides align to TRBD1. V trimming: 0 bases; J trimming: 2 bases; junction bases outside the gene matches: 8. The length of the CDR3 is 17 residues. Per germline, CDR1 SGHRS and CDR2 YFSETQ. CDR3: CASSLAGTGRSNTEAFF. In nucleotides, the CDR3 is TGCGCCAGCAGCTTGGCCGGGACAGGGAGGAGCAACACTGAAGCTTTCTTT.

This clone appeared once. The rearrangement uses TRBV9 and TRBJ1-2; D might be TRBD1 (5 bases). The germline gives CDR1 SGDLS, CDR2 YYNGEE. CDR3 length: 15 amino acids. V was cut by 4 bases and J by 0 bases, with 13 bases left in between. CDR3: CASSPYGQSNYGYTF. In nucleotides, the CDR3 is TGTGCCAGCAGCCCATACGGACAATCTAACTATGGCTACACCTTC.

The gene calls are TRBV19 and TRBJ1-5, with TRBD1 identical over 7 bases. V shed 3 bases, J shed 5 bases, and the junction held 4 bases outside the gene matches. This CDR3 comprises 14 residues. Germline CDR1 LNHDA, CDR2 SQIVND (reference sequence). CDR3 DNA: TGTGCCAGTAGTATTGAAACAGGGGATCAGCCCCAGCATTTT. It codes for CASSIETGDQPQHF.

In its sample, this clone was seen many times. This chain's CDR3 is CASSRSVAGGSYEQYF. The CDR3 DNA sequence: TGTGCCAGCAGCCGATCAGTAGCGGGGGGATCCTACGAGCAGTACTTC. The chain employs TRBV4-2 and TRBJ2-7; 10 bases fit TRBD2. The CDR3 spans 16 residues. V shed 4 bases and J 1 base; nucleotides not matched to a gene: 7. Per germline, CDR1 LGHNA and CDR2 YNFKEQ.